This passage covers 10 T cell receptor beta chains from one sample sequenced in a study of blood T cell repertoires in COVID-19. Using immunoSEQ multiplex PCR, the repertoire was profiled, and TCRdb retains in-frame clones only, with some absent. The repertoire holds about 240,000 clones, 87% seen once, with approximately 7.6% in the top ten. Sequenced material: peripheral blood. The source is a man aged 55 to 70 who had recovered from COVID-19.

V is TRBV7-6 and J is TRBJ2-3; the match to TRBD2 covers 10 bases. Germline V lookup: CDR1 SGHVS, CDR2 FNYEAQ. With V trimmed by 3 bases and J by 1 base, 1 base remained unmatched. This CDR3 region has 15 residues. The CDR3 here is CASSFSGGRTDTQYF. The DNA of the CDR3 is TGTGCCAGCAGCTTTAGCGGGGGGCGCACAGATACGCAGTATTTT.

The rearrangement links TRBV5-1 to TRBJ1-4, with 8 bases identical to TRBD1. The CDR3 has 15 amino acids. CDR1 SGHRS and CDR2 YFSETQ come from the germline V gene. Germline trimming cut 1 base from V and 8 bases from J; bases unmatched to any gene: 7. The CDR3 nucleotides read TGCGCCAGCAGCTTGCGTACAGGGGGAAGGGAAAAACTGTTTTTT. Amino acid sequence: CASSLRTGGREKLFF. The full variable domain, with the rest looked up from reference TRBV5-1 and TRBJ1-4, is KAGVTQTPRYLIKTRGQQVTLSCSPISGHRSVSWYQQTPGQGLQFLFEYFSETQRNKGNFPGRFSGRQFSNSRSEMNVSTLELGDSALYLCASSLRTGGREKLFFGSGTQLSVL.

The gene calls are TRBV12-5 and TRBJ1-6, with 9 bases fitting TRBD1. With V trimmed by 0 bases and J by 7 bases, 7 bases remained unmatched. The CDR3 is 17 residues long. Germline assignment: CDR1 LGHNT and CDR2 FRNRAP. The CDR3 loop reads CASGLVVEGQGNSPLHF. DNA of the CDR3: TGTGCTAGTGGTTTGGTAGTGGAAGGACAGGGGAATTCACCCCTCCACTTT.

The V gene is TRBV7-2, the J gene TRBJ1-2; the match to TRBD1 covers 8 bases. Germline V gene sequence: CDR1 SGHTA, CDR2 FQGNSA. The CDR3 is 15 residues long. The ends lost 5 bases at V and 3 bases at J; junction bases unmatched: 8. CDR3 coding DNA: TGTGCCAGCAGCCCACTGGACAGGGCAGACTATGGCTACACCTTC. Translating gives CASSPLDRADYGYTF.

The V call is TRBV1, the J call TRBJ1-2; the table gives TRBD1 as D, unverified against the DNA. TRBV1 is a listed pseudogene. The CDR3 covers 14 residues. The CDR3 nucleotides are TGCACCAGCAGCCAAGATGCACAGGAACATGGCTACACCTTC. Translating gives CTSSQDAQEHGYTF.

The CDR3 nucleotides are TGTGCCAGCAGCTGGGGAGGAGGGCAGAGAGATACGCAGTATTTT. Amino acids: CASSWGGGQRDTQYF. The chain links TRBV7-6 to TRBJ2-3; a possible D gene is TRBD2 (6 bases). Per germline, CDR1 SGHVS and CDR2 FNYEAQ. V was clipped by 4 bases and J by 5 bases, with 16 bases between them. The CDR3 length is 15 residues.

The chain combines TRBV2 with TRBJ2-2; 11 bases agree with TRBD1. The CDR3 has 15 amino acids. Per the germline V gene, CDR1 is SNHLY and CDR2 is FYNNEI. V shed 4 bases and J 7 bases; nucleotides not matched to a gene: 5. As DNA, the CDR3 is TGTGCCAGCAGTGGGGACAGGGGGTCTGGCGGGGAGCTGTTTTTT. Amino acids: CASSGDRGSGGELFF.

The chain has TRBV6-1 and TRBJ1-6; 7 nucleotides align to TRBD1. V shed 4 bases, J shed 9 bases, and the junction held 12 bases outside the gene matches. Germline lookup yields CDR1 MNHNS and CDR2 SASEGT. The CDR3 is 16 amino acids. The CDR3, as DNA: TGTGCCAGCAGTGCCCGGACAGGTGGAGTGGGTTCACCCCTCCACTTT. Protein product: CASSARTGGVGSPLHF.

This chain joins TRBV4-1 and TRBJ2-7; D ambiguous. The CDR3 sequence is 14 residues long. From germline, CDR1 is MGHRA and CDR2 YSYEKL. The ends were cut back, 2 bases at V and 5 bases at J, with 13 bases in the middle. The CDR3 nucleotides read TGCGCCAGCAGCCAACCGGAGAGCATTAACGAGCAGTACTTC. Its protein product is CASSQPESINEQYF.

The J gene is TRBJ1-3, the V gene TRBV29-1; TRBD1 agrees at 9 bases. The germline gives CDR1 SQVTM, CDR2 ANQGSEA. Germline trimming cut 6 bases from V and 4 bases from J; bases unmatched to any gene: 10. The CDR3 runs to 15 residues. The CDR3 nucleotides are TGCAGCGTGGGGACAGGGCCTACGAAAGGAAACACCATATATTTT. This sequence encodes CSVGTGPTKGNTIYF.